Shown below are 27 T cell receptor beta chains from a single sample sequenced in a study of blood T cell repertoires in COVID-19. Data came from immunoSEQ multiplex PCR; TCRdb stores just in-frame clones and leaves some out. Seen here are 4,500 to 6,000 clones, approximately 76% observed once, and the top ten hold 30% to 40%. The source material was peripheral blood. The receptors stem from a human donor in a cohort sampled during active COVID-19.

The sample holds a few counts of this clone. The chain recombines TRBV5-4 with TRBJ1-6; 9 nucleotides line up with TRBD1. The CDR3 length is 16 residues. The trim removed 4 bases at V and 8 bases at J, leaving 10 bases unmatched. Germline-derived CDR1 and CDR2 are SGHNT and YYREEE (reference sequence). The DNA for the CDR3 is TGTGCCAGCAGCCTCTCGGGACAGGGAATTTATTCACCCCTCCACTTT. Protein sequence: CASSLSGQGIYSPLHF.

V is TRBV19 and J is TRBJ1-5; D is unresolved. Deletions cut 5 bases from V and 2 bases from J, with 16 bases between. Germline assignment: CDR1 LNHDA and CDR2 SQIVND (reference sequence). The CDR3 covers 16 residues. In nucleotides, the CDR3 is TGTGCCAGTAGTCCCACCTCAGGAACAGGCAATCAGCCCCAGCATTTT. This sequence encodes CASSPTSGTGNQPQHF.

The rearrangement links TRBV7-2 to TRBJ1-3; D is unresolved. Trimming removed 5 bases from V and 0 bases from J, with 17 bases in between. Germline V gene lookup returns CDR1 SGHTA and CDR2 FQGNSA. This CDR3 has 17 residues. Here the CDR3 DNA reads TGTGCCAGCAGCCACCTCCCGAGCCCCTTCTCTGGAAACACCATATATTTT. Translation gives CASSHLPSPFSGNTIYF.

The CDR3 region has the DNA TGTGCCAGCAGCTTTGCAGGGTCCACTGAAGCTTTCTTT. The encoded protein is CASSFAGSTEAFF. The V call is TRBV5-6, the J call TRBJ1-1; tentatively, D is TRBD1 (5 bases). This CDR3 has 13 amino acids. The germline V gene has CDR1 SGHDT and CDR2 YYEEEE. V gave up 2 bases and J gave up 4 bases, with 9 bases separating them. Looking up the rest from reference TRBV5-6 and TRBJ1-1 gives the full variable domain: DAGVTQSPTHLIKTRGQQVTLRCSPKSGHDTVSWYQQALGQGPQFIFQYYEEEERQRGNFPDRFSGHQFPNYSSELNVNALLLGDSALYLCASSFAGSTEAFFGQGTRLTVV.

The chain carries TRBV28 and TRBJ2-5; the match to TRBD1 covers 7 bases. There are 15 residues in the CDR3. Germline lookup yields CDR1 MDHEN and CDR2 SYDVKM. V dropped 2 bases and J dropped 7; count of bases not matched to a gene: 10. The CDR3 region has the DNA TGTGCCAGCAGTTTACCCTCTGACAGGGCGGGGACCCAGTACTTC. Translation gives CASSLPSDRAGTQYF.

The chain combines TRBV2 with TRBJ2-7; TRBD1 aligns across 9 bases. The CDR3 loop spans 14 amino acids. Trimming removed 5 bases from V and 6 bases from J; junction bases left unmatched: 8. Germline V gives CDR1 SNHLY, CDR2 FYNNEI. CDR3 sequence (DNA): TGTGCCAGCAGTTGGGGACAGGGTGTTGGCGAGCAGTACTTC. It is translated as CASSWGQGVGEQYF.

This rearrangement joins TRBV7-9 to TRBJ1-4, with TRBD1 as a possible D gene (6 bases). Trimming took off 8 bases at V and 3 bases at J, with 10 bases between the two ends. This CDR3 has 13 residues. Germline V CDR1 and CDR2: SEHNR, FQNEAQ (reference sequence). In DNA form, the CDR3 reads TGTGCCAGCGACAGGAGTTCTAATGAAAAACTGTTTTTT. Its translation is CASDRSSNEKLFF.

By its share, this clone is medium-sized. This chain joins TRBV6-4 and TRBJ1-1, with TRBD1 matching 7 bases. Germline-derived CDR1 and CDR2 are MRHNA and SNTAGT. This CDR3 contains 12 residues. The CDR3: CAQGQLNTEAFF. CDR3 nucleotide sequence: TGTGCACAGGGGCAATTGAACACTGAAGCTTTCTTT.

J is TRBJ2-7 and V is TRBV7-2; D call uncertain. The length of the CDR3 is 12 residues. Trimming shortened V by 0 bases and J by 3 bases, and 3 bases separated the two germline ends. Germline CDR1 reads SGHTA; CDR2 reads FQGNSA. The CDR3: CASSLALYEQYF. CDR3 nucleotide sequence: TGTGCCAGCAGCTTAGCCCTCTACGAGCAGTACTTC.

The CDR3 DNA is TGTGCCATCAGTGATTCGGGGACTGGGGCCAACGTCCTGACTTTC. It is translated as CAISDSGTGANVLTF. This sequence joins TRBV10-3 and TRBJ2-6, with D perhaps matching TRBD2 (5 bases). Germline lookup yields CDR1 ENHRY and CDR2 SYGVKD. The CDR3 runs to 15 residues. The V and J ends lost 3 bases and 2 bases respectively, with 8 bases between them.

The table lists this clone with a few counts. The chain has TRBV11-3 and TRBJ2-6; 11 nucleotides agree with TRBD1. With 5 bases clipped from V and 0 bases from J, the junction kept 6 bases outside the gene matches. The CDR3 has 18 residues. Germline V gives CDR1 SGHNT, CDR2 YENEEA. The CDR3 protein is CASSTRTGGYSGANVLTF. The CDR3 nucleotides read TGTGCCAGCAGCACTCGGACAGGGGGCTACTCTGGGGCCAACGTCCTGACTTTC. Complete variable domain (other parts from reference TRBV11-3 and TRBJ2-6): EAGVVQSPRYKIIEKKQPVAFWCNPISGHNTLYWYLQNLGQGPELLIRYENEEAVDDSQLPKDRFSAERLKGVDSTLKIQPAELGDSAVYLCASSTRTGGYSGANVLTFGAGSRLTVL.

The chain links TRBV19 to TRBJ1-2; D may be TRBD1 (5 bases). CDR3 length: 12 amino acids. V lost 5 bases and J 8 bases, leaving 12 bases between the germline ends. From germline, CDR1 is LNHDA and CDR2 SQIVND (reference sequence). CDR3 sequence (DNA): TGTGCCAGTAGTCTCCGCAAGGGGGGCTACACCTTC. Its translation: CASSLRKGGYTF.

By its share, this clone is medium-sized. CDR3 sequence reads: CASSYRDFYGYTF. In DNA form, the CDR3 reads TGTGCCAGCAGTTACAGGGACTTCTATGGCTACACCTTC. V usage is TRBV6-2 or TRBV6-3 and J usage is TRBJ1-2; TRBD1 is a possible D gene (5 bases). The germline V gene encodes CDR1 MNHEY and CDR2 SVGEGT. The CDR3 loop spans 13 amino acids. Trimming removed 2 bases at V and 4 bases at J, with 8 bases between.

This clone came up once. One end of the junction is discordant with germline, which a read error may explain. V is TRBV7-7 and J is TRBJ2-1; D is possibly TRBD1 (5 bases). The CDR3 sequence is 15 residues long. Germline values: CDR1 SSHAT, CDR2 FNYEAQ (reference sequence). The CDR3 sequence: CASSSSTGPYNEQFF. CDR3 DNA: TGTGCTAGCAGCTCGAGCACAGGCCCCTACAATGAGCAGTTCTTC. Full variable domain (remainder filled in from reference TRBV7-7 and TRBJ2-1): GAGVSQSPRYKVTKRGQDVTLRCDPISSHATLYWYQQALGQGPEFLTYFNYEAQPDKSGLPSDRFSAERPEGSISTLTIQRTEQRDSAMYRCASSSSTGPYNEQFFGPGTRLTVL.

This chain joins TRBV5-1 and TRBJ2-2, with D unresolved. The germline V gene encodes CDR1 SGHRS and CDR2 YFSETQ. This CDR3 contains 12 residues. Deletions cut 4 bases from V and 5 bases from J, with 6 bases between. The CDR3 region has the DNA TGCGCCAGCAGCCCGGTTACCGGGGAGCTGTTTTTT. It yields the protein CASSPVTGELFF.

This clone was counted once. The CDR3 here is CASSQIGQEMNTGELFF. The CDR3 nucleotides are TGTGCCAGCAGCCAAATCGGACAGGAAATGAACACCGGGGAGCTGTTTTTT. The chain carries TRBV3-1 (or the pseudogene TRBV3-2) and TRBJ2-2; 7 bases match TRBD1. CDR1 is LGHDT and CDR2 is YNNKEL in the germline V gene (reference sequence). V was clipped by 2 bases and J by 1 base; unmatched bases: 7. The CDR3 sequence is 17 residues long.

J is TRBJ1-4 and V is TRBV9, with 9 bases aligning to TRBD1. After removal of 3 bases from V and 8 bases from J, the junction contained 11 bases not matched to a gene. Germline loops: CDR1 SGDLS, CDR2 YYNGEE. The CDR3 has 16 residues. For the CDR3, the DNA is TGTGCCAGCAGCGCCACAGGGGGCGCCGAAGGCGAAAAACTGTTTTTT. Its translation is CASSATGGAEGEKLFF.

The rearrangement joins TRBV6-2 or TRBV6-3 to TRBJ1-4; weak D call: TRBD1 (5 bases). The germline V and J ends were trimmed by 6 bases and 3 bases, with 20 bases remaining between them. This CDR3 is 17 amino acids long. The germline V gene encodes CDR1 MNHEY and CDR2 SVGEGT. In nucleotides, the CDR3 is TGTGCCAGCAGCCCTCTCGGGGGGTCTGGGGCTAATGAAAAACTGTTTTTT. Translated, it gives CASSPLGGSGANEKLFF.

The V call is TRBV28, the J call TRBJ1-3; 7 nucleotides agree with TRBD1. This CDR3 is 15 amino acids long. Per the germline V gene, CDR1 is MDHEN and CDR2 is SYDVKM. V shed 6 bases, J shed 2 bases, and the junction held 7 bases outside the gene matches. CDR3 protein: CASRYIQGPGNTIYF. CDR3 coding DNA: TGTGCCAGCAGGTATATACAGGGGCCTGGAAACACCATATATTTT.

The chain recombines TRBV18 with TRBJ2-7, with 7 positions matching TRBD1. This CDR3 is 14 amino acids long. The V and J ends lost 1 base and 4 bases, in that order; junction bases with no gene match: 4. CDR1 KGHSH and CDR2 LQKENI come from the germline V gene. The CDR3 DNA is TGTGCCAGCTCACCACAGGGGGCTGGATACGAGCAGTACTTC. Residues: CASSPQGAGYEQYF.

This chain connects TRBV7-9 to TRBJ1-3; D gene unclear. Germline V gives CDR1 SEHNR, CDR2 FQNEAQ (reference sequence). V was clipped by 3 bases and J by 0 bases, with 9 bases between them. The CDR3 runs to 15 residues. The CDR3 DNA is TGTGCCAGCAGCTTTACCCAGGTCTCTGGAAACACCATATATTTT. Encoded protein: CASSFTQVSGNTIYF.

Sample share makes this clone medium-sized. The genes are TRBV7-6 and TRBJ2-7, with TRBD1 identical over 10 bases. The CDR3 totals 15 residues. The germline V gene has CDR1 SGHVS and CDR2 FNYEAQ. J lost 5 bases, V lost 2 bases, and 6 bases had no gene match. The CDR3 sequence: CASSLSGQGNHEQYF. DNA of the CDR3: TGTGCCAGCAGCTTATCGGGACAGGGGAACCACGAGCAGTACTTC.

CDR3 region: CASSPRQGKGSGNTIYF. The DNA for the CDR3 is TGTGCCAGCAGCCCCCGACAGGGCAAGGGCTCTGGAAACACCATATATTTT. The chain recombines TRBV3-1 (or the pseudogene TRBV3-2) with TRBJ1-3; 7 nucleotides align to TRBD1. V lost 4 bases to trimming and J lost 0 bases; unmatched junction nucleotides: 9. The CDR3 totals 17 residues. Germline V CDR1 and CDR2: LGHDT, YNNKEL (reference sequence).

This clone is large within its sample. CDR3 nucleotide sequence: TGCGCCAGCAGCCAAGAGGTGGGACAGGGCGAGCAGTACTTC. Translation gives CASSQEVGQGEQYF. The V gene is TRBV4-3, the J gene TRBJ2-7; 9 bases line up with TRBD1. J lost 6 bases, V lost 0 bases, and 3 bases had no gene match. Germline values: CDR1 LGHNA, CDR2 YSLEER. The length of the CDR3 is 14 residues.

This clone was counted a few times. The rearrangement joins TRBV11-2 to TRBJ2-7; 9 bases are a match to TRBD1. CDR1 is SGHAT, CDR2 FQNNGV, per germline. The V segment lost 5 bases and the J segment 7 bases; nucleotides outside the gene matches: 12. The CDR3 covers 15 residues. In nucleotides, the CDR3 is TGTGCCAGCAGCCTTATGGGACAGGGATCTTGGGAGCAGTACTTC. Encoded protein: CASSLMGQGSWEQYF.

This chain uses TRBV5-5 with TRBJ1-6; D is possibly TRBD1 (6 bases). Germline assignment: CDR1 SGHKS and CDR2 YYEKEE (reference sequence). The CDR3 covers 16 residues. Trimming took off 5 bases at V and 7 bases at J, with 19 bases between the two ends. CDR3 region: CASSQDLDRPNSPLHF. CDR3 sequence (DNA): TGTGCCAGCAGTCAGGACCTCGACAGGCCGAATTCACCCCTCCACTTT.

The chain carries TRBV2 and TRBJ1-2; 8 bases align to TRBD1. The CDR3 runs to 18 residues. CDR1 and CDR2 (germline): SNHLY, FYNNEI. The junction had 14 bases not matched to a gene; V was cut back by 1 base and J by 4 bases. The CDR3 DNA reads as TGTGCCAGCAGTGAAGGCCGGACAGGGCGCAGGCCTATCTATGGCTACACCTTC. Its translation: CASSEGRTGRRPIYGYTF. Full variable domain (remainder filled in from reference TRBV2 and TRBJ1-2): EPEVTQTPSHQVTQMGQEVILRCVPISNHLYFYWYRQILGQKVEFLVSFYNNEISEKSEIFDDQFSVERPDGSNFTLKIRSTKLEDSAMYFCASSEGRTGRRPIYGYTFGSGTRLTVV.